The next 31 T cell receptor beta chains were all read from a single sample in a study of T cell changes during pregnancy in multiple sclerosis. Generated by immunoSEQ multiplex PCR, the TCRdb table keeps only in-frame clones and is missing some. This sample has some 80,000 clones; under 95% occur once, and the top ten carry approximately 1.4%. This specimen was peripheral blood, taken before pregnancy. Receptors originate from a female donor with multiple sclerosis, enrolled in a pregnancy study.

Here the CDR3 DNA reads TGTGCCAGCAGTACTTTACAGGGGAGCTTCCACGAGCAGTACTTC. This codes for CASSTLQGSFHEQYF. This chain joins TRBV6-5 and TRBJ2-7; 7 positions match TRBD1. This CDR3 is 15 amino acids long. CDR1 and CDR2 from the germline V gene are MNHEY and SVGAGI. The V and J ends lost 5 bases and 5 bases, in that order; junction bases with no gene match: 12.

The rearrangement joins TRBV6-6 to TRBJ2-7, with D unclear. The V and J ends lost 6 bases and 0 bases respectively, with 18 bases between them. The CDR3 is 16 amino acids. CDR1 MNHNY and CDR2 SVGAGI come from the germline V gene (reference sequence). In nucleotides, the CDR3 is TGTGCCAGCAGCCCCCCCACCCCTCCGAGCTCCTACGAGCAGTACTTC. The encoded protein is CASSPPTPPSSYEQYF.

The chain combines TRBV10-1 with TRBJ2-2, with D unclear. In germline, CDR1 is WNHNN, CDR2 SYGVQD (reference sequence). The CDR3 is 13 residues long. V lost 9 bases and J lost 0, with 8 bases in between. For the CDR3, the DNA is TGCGCCAGTTCCACTCCGAACACCGGGGAGCTGTTTTTT. Its protein is CASSTPNTGELFF.

This chain connects TRBV6-5 to TRBJ1-3, with D hard to call. The CDR3 spans 14 residues. V was shortened by 0 bases and J by 2 bases, with 5 bases between the two germline ends. The germline gives CDR1 MNHEY, CDR2 SVGAGI. The DNA of the CDR3 is TGTGCCAGCAGTTACTCGACTGCTGGAAACACCATATATTTT. Protein product: CASSYSTAGNTIYF.

The chain uses TRBV5-1 and TRBJ2-7, with 8 bases identical to TRBD2. CDR3 length equals 14 residues. The trim removed 1 base at V and 5 bases at J, leaving 5 bases unmatched. The germline V gene has CDR1 SGHRS and CDR2 YFSETQ. CDR3 residues: CASSLSGTRDEQYF. The DNA of the CDR3 is TGCGCCAGCAGCTTGTCCGGGACTAGAGACGAGCAGTACTTC.

The chain combines TRBV9 with TRBJ1-4; D is unclear. V was clipped by 0 bases and J by 8 bases, with 11 bases between them. CDR3 size: 14 residues. Germline V CDR1 and CDR2: SGDLS, YYNGEE. CDR3 bases: TGTGCCAGCAGCGTAGCGGGTGGAGGGGAAAAACTGTTTTTT. Its translation: CASSVAGGGEKLFF.

The chain joins TRBV25-1 to TRBJ1-1; 10 positions agree with TRBD1. The CDR3 totals 17 residues. Trimming cost V 2 bases and J 5 bases; bases outside gene matches: 11. The germline V gene encodes CDR1 MGHDK and CDR2 SYGVNS. The CDR3 DNA reads as TGTGCCAGCAGTGAAGTTTCGGACAGGGGGGGAGGGACTGAAGCTTTCTTT. As protein: CASSEVSDRGGGTEAFF. Full variable domain (missing parts from reference TRBV25-1 and TRBJ1-1): EADIYQTPRYLVIGTGKKITLECSQTMGHDKMYWYQQDPGMELHLIHYSYGVNSTEKGDLSSESTVSRIRTEHFPLTLESARPSHTSQYLCASSEVSDRGGGTEAFFGQGTRLTVV.

The chain recombines TRBV6-5 with TRBJ2-7, with TRBD2 identical over 12 bases. CDR1 and CDR2 (germline): MNHEY, SVGAGI. The CDR3 contains 15 residues. V gave up 6 bases and J gave up 2 bases; unmatched junction bases: 5. Written as DNA, the CDR3 is TGTGCCAGCAGCTTGACTAGCGGGGGTACCTACGAGCAGTACTTC. Its protein product is CASSLTSGGTYEQYF.

The CDR3, as DNA: TGCGCCAGCAGCCTAATGGACAGCTCGAACACTGAAGCTTTCTTT. It is translated as CASSLMDSSNTEAFF. This sequence joins TRBV5-1 and TRBJ1-1; the D gene is possibly TRBD1 (6 bases). Germline V gene sequence: CDR1 SGHRS, CDR2 YFSETQ. V lost 4 bases and J 1 base, leaving 14 bases between the germline ends. The CDR3 is 15 amino acids.

The chain combines TRBV6-4 with TRBJ1-5; D ambiguous. The CDR3 has 15 residues. V was clipped by 6 bases and J by 4 bases, with 16 bases between them. Germline assignment: CDR1 MRHNA and CDR2 SNTAGT. DNA of the CDR3: TGTGCCAGCAGATCCCCCGGGGAGCTTAATCAGCCCCAGCATTTT. Protein: CASRSPGELNQPQHF.

This sequence joins TRBV19 and TRBJ2-3; D is undetermined. The CDR3 has 11 amino acids. Per the germline V gene, CDR1 is LNHDA and CDR2 is SQIVND (reference sequence). V lost 6 bases and J lost 6, with 7 bases in between. The CDR3 sequence: CASRYSDTQYF. The CDR3 region has the DNA TGTGCCAGTAGGTACAGTGATACGCAGTATTTT.

The CDR3 protein is CASSTPPGTGAQVEQFF. The DNA of the CDR3 is TGTGCCAGTAGTACTCCCCCCGGGACAGGGGCCCAAGTGGAGCAGTTCTTC. V usage is TRBV19 and J usage is TRBJ2-1; TRBD1 matches at 10 bases. This CDR3 spans 17 amino acids. Germline lookup yields CDR1 LNHDA and CDR2 SQIVND (reference sequence). Germline trimming cut 4 bases from V and 10 bases from J; bases unmatched to any gene: 16. Looking up the rest from reference TRBV19 and TRBJ2-1 gives the full variable domain: DGGITQSPKYLFRKEGQNVTLSCEQNLNHDAMYWYRQDPGQGLRLIYYSQIVNDFQKGDIAEGYSVSREKKESFPLTVTSAQKNPTAFYLCASSTPPGTGAQVEQFFGPGTRLTVL.

The rearrangement links TRBV5-4 to TRBJ1-3; tentative D call: TRBD1 (5 bases). V lost 0 bases and J 4 bases, leaving 14 bases between the germline ends. Looked up from germline, CDR1 is SGHNT and CDR2 is YYREEE (reference sequence). The CDR3 extends over 16 amino acids. CDR3 loop: CASSLGGRASGNTIYF. DNA for the CDR3: TGTGCCAGCAGCTTGGGGGGGAGGGCATCCGGAAACACCATATATTTT.

The chain joins TRBV7-9 to TRBJ2-7; 11 positions match TRBD1. The germline gives CDR1 SEHNR, CDR2 FQNEAQ (reference sequence). With V trimmed by 5 bases and J by 6 bases, 6 bases remained unmatched. The CDR3 is 14 amino acids. The CDR3 DNA follows: TGTGCCAGCAGCCCGGCGGACAGGGGGCCCGAGCAGTACTTC. Translation gives CASSPADRGPEQYF.

The chain has TRBV28 and TRBJ2-4; the D gene is possibly TRBD1 (5 bases). The CDR3 is 14 amino acids. CDR1 and CDR2 from the germline V gene are MDHEN and SYDVKM. V was shortened by 5 bases and J by 6 bases, with 14 bases between the two germline ends. CDR3 nucleotides: TGTGCCAGCAGTCAAGGACAATGGAGAAACATTCAGTACTTC. Amino acid sequence: CASSQGQWRNIQYF.

This chain uses TRBV6-5 with TRBJ1-6; TRBD1 is a possible D gene (6 bases). The CDR3 has 14 amino acids. Germline CDR1 is MNHEY and CDR2 is SVGAGI. With 6 bases removed from V and 6 bases from J, the gap between germline ends came to 12 bases. CDR3 sequence (DNA): TGTGCCAGCAGGTTCCAAGGGGGTAATTCACCCCTCCACTTT. Its translation: CASRFQGGNSPLHF.

This clone was observed a few times. V usage is TRBV2 and J usage is TRBJ2-7; D is possibly TRBD1 (6 bases). Germline loops: CDR1 SNHLY, CDR2 FYNNEI. Deletions cut 8 bases from V and 0 bases from J, with 8 bases between. The CDR3 length is 12 residues. CDR3 protein: CASWGPSYEQYF. The DNA of the CDR3 is TGTGCCAGCTGGGGGCCCTCCTACGAGCAGTACTTC.

The chain is built from TRBV9 and TRBJ1-2; D unresolved. The germline V gene has CDR1 SGDLS and CDR2 YYNGEE. CDR3 size: 15 residues. Trimming shortened V by 0 bases and J by 7 bases, and 16 bases separated the two germline ends. The DNA for the CDR3 is TGTGCCAGCAGCGTAGGGGCCGAGGGTCTGGGTGGCTACACCTTC. Protein sequence: CASSVGAEGLGGYTF.

The table lists this clone with a few counts. The chain links TRBV14 to TRBJ1-1; unclear D gene. Germline V gives CDR1 SGHDN, CDR2 FVKESK. The CDR3 is made up of 12 amino acids. V dropped 3 bases and J dropped 3 bases, with 5 bases sitting between them. The CDR3 protein is CASSHLYTEAFF. CDR3 nucleotides: TGTGCCAGCAGCCACCTATACACTGAAGCTTTCTTT.

The chain combines TRBV27 with TRBJ1-6; TRBD1 matches 8 bases. The germline gives CDR1 MNHEY, CDR2 SMNVEV (reference sequence). The CDR3 extends over 15 amino acids. The trim removed 2 bases at V and 6 bases at J, leaving 3 bases unmatched. CDR3 bases: TGTGCCAGCAGTTTACTCACAGGGGGTAATTCACCCCTCCACTTT. It translates to CASSLLTGGNSPLHF.

This clone was observed once. The rearrangement uses TRBV6-5 and TRBJ2-3; 12 bases fit TRBD2. The CDR3 has 14 residues. CDR1 is MNHEY and CDR2 is SVGAGI in the germline V gene. The ends lost 7 bases at V and 3 bases at J; junction bases unmatched: 2. The CDR3 DNA sequence: TGTGCCAGCACTAGCGGGGGGGTAACAGATACGCAGTATTTT. This encodes CASTSGGVTDTQYF.

This chain links TRBV7-3 with TRBJ2-1, with 7 bases aligning to TRBD1. Germline-derived CDR1 and CDR2 are SGHTA and FQGTGA. CDR3 size: 15 residues. With V trimmed by 2 bases and J by 8 bases, 9 bases remained unmatched. CDR3 sequence: CASSLRDRVVDEQFF. The DNA for the CDR3 is TGTGCCAGCAGCTTACGCGACAGGGTCGTCGATGAGCAGTTCTTC.

This chain joins TRBV28 and TRBJ2-7; D may be TRBD2 (6 bases). Trimming took 6 bases from V and 4 from J, leaving 19 bases between them. The CDR3 is 15 residues long. CDR1 and CDR2 from the germline V gene are MDHEN and SYDVKM. CDR3 bases: TGTGCCAGCAGATCATTGTGGGGAGGAGATTACGAGCAGTACTTC. Translation: CASRSLWGGDYEQYF.

This chain uses TRBV9 with TRBJ2-3; 9 nucleotides line up with TRBD1. The CDR3 length is 15 residues. V was clipped by 3 bases and J by 6 bases; unmatched bases: 8. In germline, CDR1 is SGDLS, CDR2 YYNGEE. The chain's CDR3 is CASSDVGTGTDTQYF. Here the CDR3 DNA reads TGTGCCAGCAGCGATGTTGGGACAGGGACCGATACGCAGTATTTT.

The V and J genes are TRBV19 and TRBJ2-7; 7 nucleotides match TRBD2. After removal of 3 bases from V and 5 bases from J, the junction contained 4 bases not matched to a gene. Germline assignment: CDR1 LNHDA and CDR2 SQIVND (reference sequence). The CDR3 contains 13 residues. The CDR3 protein is CASSMGGKNEQYF. CDR3 coding DNA: TGTGCCAGTAGTATGGGGGGGAAGAACGAGCAGTACTTC.

The chain carries TRBV9 and TRBJ2-2; a weak D match, TRBD2 (5 bases). Germline V gives CDR1 SGDLS, CDR2 YYNGEE. CDR3 length: 11 residues. CDR3 sequence (DNA): TGTGCTAGCGCCCGGACCGGGGAGCTGTTTTTT. Amino acid sequence: CASARTGELFF. Together with reference TRBV9 and TRBJ2-2, the CDR3 gives the full variable domain: DSGVTQTPKHLITATGQRVTLRCSPRSGDLSVYWYQQSLDQGLQFLIQYYNGEERAKGNILERFSAQQFPDLHSELNLSSLELGDSALYFCASARTGELFFGEGSRLTVL.

This chain uses TRBV5-4 with TRBJ1-3, with 10 bases fitting TRBD1. Germline V CDR1 and CDR2: SGHNT, YYREEE (reference sequence). The CDR3 has 16 amino acids. The junction had 4 bases not matched to a gene; V was cut back by 2 bases and J by 2 bases. The CDR3 DNA reads as TGTGCCAGCAGCTTACCGACAGGGGGCCCTGGAAACACCATATATTTT. Residues: CASSLPTGGPGNTIYF.

This clone appeared once. This chain joins TRBV13 and TRBJ1-1; D remains unclear. V lost 7 bases and J 0 bases, leaving 6 bases between the germline ends. CDR1 and CDR2 (germline): PRHDT, FYEKMQ (reference sequence). The CDR3 loop spans 12 amino acids. The CDR3 loop reads CASKAMNTEAFF. The CDR3, as DNA: TGTGCCAGCAAAGCGATGAACACTGAAGCTTTCTTT.

The chain joins TRBV4-1 to TRBJ2-7; TRBD1 aligns across 11 bases. The CDR3 extends over 16 amino acids. Germline-derived CDR1 and CDR2 are MGHRA and YSYEKL. The ends lost 0 bases at V and 2 bases at J; junction bases unmatched: 3. The CDR3 DNA follows: TGCGCCAGCAGCCAAGAGGGGGACAGGGGGACCTACGAGCAGTACTTC. This sequence encodes CASSQEGDRGTYEQYF.

V gene TRBV29-1 combines with J gene TRBJ1-5, with 7 bases matching TRBD1. With 7 bases clipped from V and 7 bases from J, the junction kept 10 bases outside the gene matches. This CDR3 region has 13 residues. Germline CDR1 reads SQVTM; CDR2 reads ANQGSEA. The DNA of the CDR3 is TGCAGCGCTACACAGGGGAGAGACCAGCCCCAGCATTTT. Its protein is CSATQGRDQPQHF.

The chain links TRBV2 to TRBJ1-5; D gene unclear. The germline CDR1 and CDR2 sequences are SNHLY and FYNNEI. V shed 7 bases and J shed 2 bases, with 12 bases lying between them. The CDR3 is 14 amino acids. The CDR3 coding sequence is TGTGCCAGCACAAAGAGGGTGGGCAATCAGCCCCAGCATTTT. This gives the protein CASTKRVGNQPQHF.